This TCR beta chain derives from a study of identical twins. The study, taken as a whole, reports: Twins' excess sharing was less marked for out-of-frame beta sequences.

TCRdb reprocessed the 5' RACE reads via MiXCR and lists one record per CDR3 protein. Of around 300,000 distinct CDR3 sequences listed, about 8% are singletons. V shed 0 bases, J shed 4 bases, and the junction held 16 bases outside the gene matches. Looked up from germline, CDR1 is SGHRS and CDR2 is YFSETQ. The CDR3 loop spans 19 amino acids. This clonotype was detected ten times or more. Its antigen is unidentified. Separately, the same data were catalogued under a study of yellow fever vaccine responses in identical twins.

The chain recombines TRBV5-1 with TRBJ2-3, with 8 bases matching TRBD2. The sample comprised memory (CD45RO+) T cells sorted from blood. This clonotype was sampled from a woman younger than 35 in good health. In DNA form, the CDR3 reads TGCGCCAGCAGCTTGGCCGCGGTTGGCGGGACTAGATGGTCAGATACGCAGTATTTT. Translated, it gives CASSLAAVGGTRWSDTQYF. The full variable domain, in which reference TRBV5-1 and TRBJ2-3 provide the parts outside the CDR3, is KAGVTQTPRYLIKTRGQQVTLSCSPISGHRSVSWYQQTPGQGLQFLFEYFSETQRNKGNFPGRFSGRQFSNSRSEMNVSTLELGDSALYLCASSLAAVGGTRWSDTQYFGPGTRLTVL.